This T cell receptor beta chain was recovered during a study of identical twins. The CDR3 has 15 residues. TCRdb called the 5' RACE reads again in MiXCR, with one record for every CDR3 protein. Among about 220,000 distinct CDR3 sequences listed, about 7.5% were seen once. Ten or more counts support this clonotype. These data are also associated with another study on yellow fever vaccine responses in identical twins.

The sample taken for sequencing was memory (CD45RO+) T cells sorted from blood. The chain links TRBV21-1 to TRBJ1-4; TRBD1, as called in the table, went unchecked against the DNA. TRBV21-1 is assigned pseudogene status. The receptor was derived from a woman in her late teens or twenties in good health. The CDR3 loop is CASTKQGVTNEKLFF. The DNA of the CDR3 is TGTGCCAGCACCAAACAGGGGGTAACGAATGAAAAACTGTTTTTT.